Judged by abundance, the clone carrying this T cell receptor beta chain is medium-sized (0.01 to 0.1%). What it binds is unknown. The data stem from a study of regulatory dendritic cells for organ transplantation. Sorted T cells were CFSE-labeled and cultured 5 days with allogeneic regulatory or mature dendritic cells at 1:10. Per germline, CDR1 LNHDA and CDR2 SQIVND (reference sequence). This CDR3 has 16 amino acids. V was shortened by 6 bases and J by 8 bases, with 20 bases between the two germline ends. The protocol was immunoSEQ multiplex PCR, while the TCRdb copy is restricted to in-frame clones and leaves out a portion. The table includes about 17,000 clones, less than 85% detected once.

This rearrangement joins TRBV19 to TRBJ1-6; D possibly corresponds to TRBD1 (5 bases). The sample comprised memory CD4+ T cells from blood cultured with regulatory dendritic cells. Subset denoted: CD45RO+ memory T cells. The TCR originated in a human donor in good health. Written as DNA, the CDR3 is TGTGCCAGTAGCCTCCGGGGGACCGAGTTTGATTCACCCCTCCACTTT. Encoded protein: CASSLRGTEFDSPLHF. The full variable domain, rest sourced from reference TRBV19 and TRBJ1-6, is DGGITQSPKYLFRKEGQNVTLSCEQNLNHDAMYWYRQDPGQGLRLIYYSQIVNDFQKGDIAEGYSVSREKKESFPLTVTSAQKNPTAFYLCASSLRGTEFDSPLHFGNGTRLTVT.